Each of the 15 T cell receptor beta chains below was sequenced from the same sample in a study of T-cell memory formation after mild COVID-19. Each CDR3 protein gets one entry after TCRdb re-called the 5' RACE reads with MiXCR. Altogether just over 300,000 distinct CDR3 sequences are present, approximately 20% being singletons, with the ten largest covering roughly 21%. The sample was PBMCs or a T cell subset sorted from them (not recorded which). The receptors here all came from a man aged 18 to 30 who had mild COVID-19 (a few samples of this study predate the infection). Cell type and time point are not known.

A few counts support this clonotype. This sequence joins TRBV2 and TRBJ2-5, with 7 bases lining up with TRBD2. The CDR3 runs 16 residues. The V and J ends lost 4 bases and 5 bases, in that order; junction bases with no gene match: 13. Germline-derived CDR1 and CDR2 are SNHLY and FYNNEI. For the CDR3, the DNA is TGTGCCAGCAGTGGGGCTAGCGGCGGCCCCGGGGAGACCCAGTACTTC. Translation: CASSGASGGPGETQYF. Supplemented by reference TRBV2 and TRBJ2-5, the full variable domain reads EPEVTQTPSHQVTQMGQEVILRCVPISNHLYFYWYRQILGQKVEFLVSFYNNEISEKSEIFDDQFSVERPDGSNFTLKIRSTKLEDSAMYFCASSGASGGPGETQYFGPGTRLLVL.

The chain uses TRBV27 and TRBJ2-2; D gene uncertain. The ends were cut back, 7 bases at V and 1 base at J, with 7 bases in the middle. This CDR3 spans 13 amino acids. Germline CDR1 and CDR2: MNHEY and SMNVEV (reference sequence). In DNA form, the CDR3 reads TGTGCCAGCATCTCGGAGAACACCGGGGAGCTGTTTTTT. Its protein is CASISENTGELFF.

The J gene is TRBJ2-1, the V gene TRBV2; D is unresolved. Between the trimmed V and J ends, which lost 3 bases and 5 bases, there was a span of 2 bases. Germline CDR1 reads SNHLY; CDR2 reads FYNNEI. The CDR3 loop spans 11 amino acids. The CDR3 DNA follows: TGTGCCAGCAGTGACGACAATGAGCAGTTCTTC. Its protein product is CASSDDNEQFF.

A few counts support this clonotype. The rearrangement joins TRBV4-3 to TRBJ2-7; TRBD2 aligns across 8 bases. The CDR3 consists of 15 residues. The junction had 6 bases not matched to a gene; V was cut back by 1 base and J by 4 bases. The germline V gene encodes CDR1 LGHNA and CDR2 YSLEER. The CDR3 reads CASSQGYGGGYEQYF. For the CDR3, the DNA is TGCGCCAGCAGCCAAGGTTACGGCGGGGGGTACGAGCAGTACTTC.

This clonotype has a handful of counts. V usage is TRBV29-1 and J usage is TRBJ1-1; 9 nucleotides line up with TRBD1. This CDR3 is built from 14 residues. Germline V gene data show CDR1 as SQVTM and CDR2 as ANQGSEA. J lost 5 bases, V lost 3 bases, and 7 bases had no gene match. In nucleotides, the CDR3 is TGCAGCGTTGAGGCTTCGACAGGGGGGACTGAAGCTTTCTTT. Encoded protein: CSVEASTGGTEAFF.

This clonotype was found many times. This chain joins TRBV7-8 and TRBJ2-2; D is tentatively TRBD1 or TRBD2 (5 bases each). The germline V gene has CDR1 SGHVS and CDR2 FQNEAQ. V lost 11 bases to trimming and J lost 0 bases, with 22 bases between them. The CDR3 runs 17 residues. The CDR3 loop is CAWGRLLLGSNTGELFF. The CDR3 nucleotides are TGTGCCTGGGGACGGCTACTTCTGGGTTCGAACACCGGGGAGCTGTTTTTT. Drawing the rest from reference TRBV7-8 and TRBJ2-2, the complete variable domain is GAGVSQSPRYKVAKRGQDVALRCDPISGHVSLFWYQQALGQGPEFLTYFQNEAQLDKSGLPSDRFFAERPEGSVSTLKIQRTQQEDSAVYLCAWGRLLLGSNTGELFFGEGSRLTVL.

This clonotype was seen more than once but under ten times. This rearrangement joins TRBV11-2 to TRBJ1-1, with a weak D call TRBD1 (6 bases). Trimming stripped 1 base from V and 2 bases from J, with 14 bases between. Germline V gene sequence: CDR1 SGHAT, CDR2 FQNNGV. The CDR3 is made up of 16 amino acids. In DNA, the CDR3 is TGTGCCAGCAGCTTAGGTGGCCGACAGGCCAACACTGAAGCTTTCTTT. Protein product: CASSLGGRQANTEAFF. The full variable domain, with the rest looked up from reference TRBV11-2 and TRBJ1-1, is EAGVAQSPRYKIIEKRQSVAFWCNPISGHATLYWYQQILGQGPKLLIQFQNNGVVDDSQLPKDRFSAERLKGVDSTLKIQPAKLEDSAVYLCASSLGGRQANTEAFFGQGTRLTVV.

In its sample, this clonotype was seen a few times. The chain joins TRBV15 to TRBJ1-4; perhaps TRBD1 as D (6 bases). The CDR3 consists of 14 residues. The germline gives CDR1 LNHNV, CDR2 YYDKDF (reference sequence). V was cut by 5 bases and J by 4 bases, with 11 bases left in between. The CDR3 region is CATSRRTDNEKLFF. The CDR3 nucleotides read TGTGCCACCAGCCGACGGACAGATAATGAAAAACTGTTTTTT.

This clonotype was seen a handful of times. V usage is TRBV29-1 and J usage is TRBJ2-1, with a possible D match to TRBD2 (7 bases). In germline, CDR1 is SQVTM, CDR2 ANQGSEA. The CDR3 is made up of 15 amino acids. V was trimmed by 0 bases and J by 4 bases, leaving 13 bases between them. The CDR3 DNA reads TGCAGCGTTGAAGAAGTGGGGGGGCCTTACAATGAGCAGTTCTTC. Protein: CSVEEVGGPYNEQFF.

Details on this clonotype: Since a much larger clone is just one base distant, this may be a read error. The CDR3, as DNA: TGTGCCAGCTGTTCAAGGGGCACAGATACGCAGTATTTT. This gives the protein CASCSRGTDTQYF. This sequence joins TRBV7-4 and TRBJ2-3; the D is unclear. CDR1 and CDR2 from the germline V gene are SGHVT and SQSDAQ. The CDR3 has 13 amino acids. Trimming pared 8 bases from V and 1 base from J, leaving 10 bases between. The whole variable domain, filled in from reference TRBV7-4 and TRBJ2-3, reads GAGVSQSPRYKVAKRGRDVALRCDSISGHVTLYWYRQTLGQGSEVLTYSQSDAQRDKSGRPSGRFSAERPERSVSTLKIQRTEQGDSAVYLCASCSRGTDTQYFGPGTRLTVL.

The chain employs TRBV7-8 and TRBJ2-5; a weak D match, TRBD2 (5 bases). Germline V gene data show CDR1 as SGHVS and CDR2 as FQNEAQ. The CDR3 covers 16 residues. Trimming removed 1 base from V and 5 bases from J, with 17 bases in between. In DNA, the CDR3 is TGTGCCAGCAGCTTAGTGAGGGTTCTTAGGCGGGAGACCCAGTACTTC. Encoded protein: CASSLVRVLRRETQYF.

This clonotype turned up a few times. The chain links TRBV7-9 to TRBJ2-7, with unresolved D. This CDR3 region has 13 residues. Germline V gene lookup returns CDR1 SEHNR and CDR2 FQNEAQ (reference sequence). The germline V and J ends were trimmed by 2 bases and 7 bases, with 12 bases remaining between them. CDR3 DNA: TGTGCCAGCAGCTTAACCCCCAACCGTGAGCAGTACGTC. Translating gives CASSLTPNREQYV.

This clonotype was counted a few times. The rearrangement joins TRBV6-5 to TRBJ2-1; D call uncertain. There are 15 residues in the CDR3. Germline CDR1 is MNHEY and CDR2 is SVGAGI. The V end was cut by 3 bases, the J end by 8 bases, with 17 bases between. The CDR3 DNA sequence: TGTGCCAGCAGTTATCGGCCGGAGACTGGGTATGAGCAGTTCTTC. This gives the protein CASSYRPETGYEQFF.

V gene TRBV7-2 combines with J gene TRBJ1-4; D unresolved. Germline V gene sequence: CDR1 SGHTA, CDR2 FQGNSA. The CDR3 has 12 residues. V lost 2 bases and J lost 8, with 6 bases in between. The CDR3 nucleotides read TGTGCCAGCAGCTTACTACACGAAAAACTGTTTTTT. Its translation is CASSLLHEKLFF.

The chain has TRBV7-2 and TRBJ2-3; no reliable D call. Trimming removed 2 bases from V and 0 bases from J, with 12 bases in between. The CDR3 spans 16 residues. Germline V gene lookup returns CDR1 SGHTA and CDR2 FQGNSA. Here the CDR3 reads CASSLFVEPSTDTQYF. DNA of the CDR3: TGTGCCAGCAGCTTATTCGTGGAACCTAGCACAGATACGCAGTATTTT.